These 8 T cell receptor beta chains were all obtained from the same sample, sequenced in a study of CD8+ T cells in alopecia areata. Treatment in this sample: oral pan-JAK inhibitor, 5-10 mg twice daily. cDNA reverse transcribed from extracted RNA served as the sequencing template. Here immunoSEQ multiplex PCR was the method, and the copy in TCRdb shows in-frame clones only, minus some. The table has 130,000 or so clones, about 85% seen once. The sequencing used CD8+ T cells sorted from blood, collected at week 4, from a patient treated with tofacitinib. All receptors derive from a human donor with alopecia areata.

The V and J genes are TRBV7-9 and TRBJ2-3; no clear D. There are 13 residues in the CDR3. The germline V gene has CDR1 SEHNR and CDR2 FQNEAQ (reference sequence). The V end lost 4 bases, the J end lost 2 bases, and 7 bases lay between the germline ends. As DNA, the CDR3 is TGTGCCAGCAGCTCGAGTCTCACAGATACGCAGTATTTT. Translation gives CASSSSLTDTQYF.

This clone was seen a handful of times. The CDR3 loop is CSVGDGSNQPQHF. Written as DNA, the CDR3 is TGCAGCGTGGGGGACGGGAGCAATCAGCCCCAGCATTTT. The rearrangement links TRBV29-1 to TRBJ1-5; D perhaps matches TRBD1 (5 bases). This CDR3 has 13 amino acids. CDR1 and CDR2 (germline): SQVTM, ANQGSEA. V lost 6 bases to trimming and J lost 1 base, with 10 bases between them.

This clone was detected only once. The CDR3 reads CASSDFSGNTEAFF. CDR3 DNA: TGTGCCAGCAGCGACTTTTCGGGGAACACTGAAGCTTTCTTT. The chain uses TRBV5-4 and TRBJ1-1; no clear D. CDR1 and CDR2 (germline): SGHNT, YYREEE (reference sequence). Trimming took 4 bases from V and 1 from J, leaving 11 bases between them. CDR3 length: 14 residues.

This clone appeared a few times. The chain recombines TRBV29-1 with TRBJ2-7; 7 bases agree with TRBD2. The V segment lost 1 base and the J segment 3 bases; nucleotides outside the gene matches: 9. Germline V gene lookup returns CDR1 SQVTM and CDR2 ANQGSEA. This CDR3 is built from 15 residues. The CDR3 DNA is TGCAGCGTTGAAGGGGGCGAGACTAGCCGCTACGAGCAGTACTTC. Its protein is CSVEGGETSRYEQYF.

The chain carries TRBV29-1 and TRBJ2-7; D may be TRBD2 (6 bases). This CDR3 has 16 residues. The germline CDR1 and CDR2 sequences are SQVTM and ANQGSEA. V dropped 0 bases and J dropped 4 bases, with 19 bases sitting between them. Here the CDR3 DNA reads TGCAGCGTTGAAGATGGTGGGAGGCTGGGATCGTACGAGCAGTACTTC. The encoded protein is CSVEDGGRLGSYEQYF.

This chain joins TRBV7-9 and TRBJ2-1, with no clear D. Germline V CDR1 and CDR2: SEHNR, FQNEAQ (reference sequence). Trimming stripped 5 bases from V and 5 bases from J, with 4 bases between. The CDR3 covers 11 residues. This chain's CDR3 is CASSTDNEQFF. CDR3 in DNA: TGTGCCAGCAGCACCGACAATGAGCAGTTCTTC.

V usage is TRBV6-5 and J usage is TRBJ2-7; D may match TRBD1 or TRBD2 (6 bases each). V lost 0 bases and J lost 6, with 9 bases in between. Looked up from germline, CDR1 is MNHEY and CDR2 is SVGAGI. The CDR3 length is 13 residues. CDR3 in DNA: TGTGCCAGCAGTTACTCGAAGGGGGGCGAGCAGTACTTC. Its translation: CASSYSKGGEQYF.

This chain uses TRBV27 with TRBJ2-2; 8 positions agree with TRBD2. The CDR3 totals 17 residues. Germline CDR1 reads MNHEY; CDR2 reads SMNVEV (reference sequence). V was clipped by 7 bases and J by 10 bases; unmatched bases: 20. CDR3 in DNA: TGTGCCAGCACCATCACCCCGGGGGGGGCCCCGCCGGAGGAGCTGTTTTTT. This gives the protein CASTITPGGAPPEELFF.